The present entry profiles one T cell receptor beta chain with its context. This specimen comes from a study of blood T cell repertoires in COVID-19. Study in general: The analysed material was cDNA or gDNA that came from T cells, B-cell-depleted T cells, or PBMCs.

In the authors' workflow: Reference gene primer amplification gave nucleated cell count estimates. Generated by immunoSEQ multiplex PCR, the TCRdb table keeps only in-frame clones and is missing some. The V and J calls and clone size come from that table; D and trimming were worked out from the DNA. Here the sample spans a few hundred thousand clones, just under 85% being singletons. Germline loops: CDR1 MDHEN, CDR2 SYDVKM. V gave up 6 bases and J gave up 4 bases, with 16 bases separating them. The CDR3 has 16 residues. The receptor was isolated from an elderly man with acute or convalescent COVID-19. Material: peripheral blood. This sequence joins TRBV28 and TRBJ1-6, with TRBD1 as a possible D gene (6 bases). CDR3 sequence reads: CASRQQGNPYNSPLHF. CDR3 sequence (DNA): TGTGCCAGCAGACAACAGGGCAACCCTTATAATTCACCCCTCCACTTT.